This passage covers 9 T cell receptor beta chains from one sample sequenced in a study of regulatory T cells in long-lasting Graves disease. Stated time point: newly diagnosed GD, antithyroid drugs for less than 3 months. The TCR library was made from RNA that had been extracted from PBMCs in TRIzol. Arm-PCR of CDR3 regions and iRepertoire HTBI primers were used to build TCR beta libraries. Each CDR3 protein is one row after TCRdb ran MiXCR on the multiplex PCR reads. The sample yields approximately 300,000 distinct CDR3 sequences, 15% to 20% seen once. The source material was peripheral blood mononuclear cells (PBMCs), sampled at new diagnosis, from a patient treated with antithyroid drugs. The receptors were gathered from a female donor with Graves disease.

This clonotype is a singleton in its sample. This likely came from a read error, as a far larger clone is one base away. V gene TRBV18 combines with J gene TRBJ2-3; 9 positions agree with TRBD2. This CDR3 has 15 residues. Germline loops: CDR1 KGHSH, CDR2 LQKENI. J was trimmed by 2 bases and V by 8 bases; bases with no gene match: 8. The CDR3 coding sequence is TGTGCCAGCAGTTACTCTAGCGGGAACACAGATACGCAGTATTTT. Protein sequence: CASSYSSGNTDTQYF. Looking up the rest from reference TRBV18 and TRBJ2-3 gives the full variable domain: NAGVMQNPRHLVRRRGQEARLRCSPMKGHSHVYWYRQLPEEGLKFMVYLQKENIIDESGMPKERFSAEFPKEGPSILRIQQVVRGDSAAYFCASSYSSGNTDTQYFGPGTRLTVL.

This clonotype appeared many times. The chain recombines TRBV10-3 with TRBJ2-1; 7 bases line up with TRBD2. Germline loops: CDR1 ENHRY, CDR2 SYGVKD. The CDR3 contains 15 residues. V lost 6 bases and J lost 5; bases outside the gene matches: 10. The CDR3 DNA reads TGTGCCATCAGGACAATCCGGGGGGAAAACAATGAGCAGTTCTTC. Translated, it gives CAIRTIRGENNEQFF.

In its sample, this clonotype was seen many times. This sequence joins TRBV6-1 and TRBJ1-4; no clear D gene. Germline CDR1 and CDR2: MNHNS and SASEGT. CDR3 length equals 13 residues. Trimming cost V 5 bases and J 8 bases, with 12 bases left between them. CDR3 residues: CASSLRRREKLFF. The DNA for the CDR3 is TGTGCCAGCAGTCTGCGACGGAGGGAAAAACTGTTTTTT.

This clonotype was counted at least ten times. This chain links TRBV11-1 with TRBJ1-2; 9 bases align to TRBD1. V was pared by 0 bases and J by 3 bases, with 8 bases of the junction left unmatched. CDR1 is SGHAT and CDR2 is FQDESV in the germline V gene (reference sequence). This CDR3 has 17 residues. The CDR3 here is CASSLAQTGGLDYGYTF. The DNA of the CDR3 is TGTGCCAGCAGCTTAGCTCAGACAGGGGGTTTGGACTATGGCTACACCTTC.

The table lists this clonotype with a few counts. V gene TRBV28 combines with J gene TRBJ2-5, with TRBD1 matching 8 bases. The CDR3 extends over 14 amino acids. The junction had 3 bases not matched to a gene; V was cut back by 3 bases and J by 3 bases. Germline assignment: CDR1 MDHEN and CDR2 SYDVKM. The DNA for the CDR3 is TGTGCCAGCAGTTTCGGACAGGGAAAAGAGACCCAGTACTTC. Protein sequence: CASSFGQGKETQYF.

V is TRBV12-3 or TRBV12-4 and J is TRBJ2-1; 8 nucleotides align to TRBD2. The CDR3 has 15 residues. The V and J ends lost 5 bases and 4 bases, in that order; junction bases with no gene match: 7. CDR3 region: CASSPAGGGYNEQFF. CDR3 coding DNA: TGTGCCAGCAGTCCGGCGGGAGGAGGGTACAATGAGCAGTTCTTC.

In its sample, this clonotype was seen a few times. The chain couples TRBV4-1 to TRBJ2-5, with unresolved D. The CDR3 length is 16 residues. With 1 base removed from V and 2 bases from J, the gap between germline ends came to 14 bases. CDR1 and CDR2 (germline): MGHRA, YSYEKL. CDR3: CASSQGHAGTQETQYF. CDR3 in DNA: TGCGCCAGCAGCCAAGGTCATGCAGGAACTCAAGAGACCCAGTACTTC.

To note about this clonotype: This likely came from a read error, as a far larger clone is one base away. The V call is TRBV10-3, the J call TRBJ1-3; 7 nucleotides match TRBD1. With V trimmed by 3 bases and J by 8 bases, 7 bases remained unmatched. The length of the CDR3 is 14 residues. Per the germline V gene, CDR1 is ENHRY and CDR2 is SYGVKD. The CDR3 DNA follows: TGTGCCATCAGTGACCCGGGACAGACGGACACCATATATTTT. Protein product: CAISDPGQTDTIYF.

This clonotype was counted many times. This sequence joins TRBV7-8 and TRBJ2-3; either TRBD1 or TRBD2 may fit D (6 bases each). The CDR3 is 18 residues long. The V gene lost 5 bases and the J gene lost 3 bases, with 24 bases spanning the gap. Germline CDR1 is SGHVS and CDR2 is FQNEAQ. The CDR3 DNA follows: TGTGCCAGCAGCCCATGGACTCTCGGGGGCGCGGGGACAGATACGCAGTATTTT. Residues: CASSPWTLGGAGTDTQYF.